These T cell receptor beta chains were read from a single sample in a study of CD8+CD57+ T cells in acquired aplastic anemia. One entry per CDR3 protein, called by TCRdb with MiXCR from the reads. The top ten clones hold 29% of a sample with a few hundred thousand distinct CDR3 sequences, roughly 55% of them seen once. Input material: sorted CD4+, CD8+, or CD8+CD57+ T cells (not recorded which) from PBMCs. These receptors were obtained from a human donor in good health. CDR3s include the opening cysteine and the closing phenylalanine or tryptophan. D genes are given only for firm matches. Clone sizes are given selectively: once, few, many, or a class where the clone is expanded.

J gene,clone size,V gene,D gene,CDR3 DNA,CDR3 protein
TRBJ1-4,-,TRBV20-1,TRBD1,TGCAGTGCAAAGCACCGGGACAGGGGACAAAAACTGTTTTTT,CSAKHRDRGQKLFF
TRBJ2-1,-,TRBV27,-,TGTGCCAGCAGTTTCCAGGTAGATTACAATGAGCAGTTCTTC,CASSFQVDYNEQFF
TRBJ2-1,once,TRBV29-1,-,TGCAGCAGTCCCGGACTATGGGGTGAGCAGTTCTTC,CSSPGLWGEQFF
TRBJ2-2,many,TRBV7-9,-,TGTGCCAGCGAAGTGATCGCCGGGGAGCTGTTTTTT,CASEVIAGELFF
TRBJ2-5,-,TRBV7-9,TRBD2,TGTGCCAGCAGCTTAGGACTAGCGGGGTCTCTACAAGAGACCCAGTACTTC,CASSLGLAGSLQETQYF
TRBJ1-1,-,TRBV10-3,-,TGTGCCATCAGTGGGACACTCGAGGGCACTGAAGCTTTCTTT,CAISGTLEGTEAFF
TRBJ1-4,-,TRBV20-1,-,TGCAGTGCTAGAGGGGCAACTAATGGAAAACTGTTTTTT,CSARGATNGKLFF
TRBJ2-1,many,TRBV10-2,TRBD2,TGCGCCAGCAGTGCCATTAGCGGGAGTAGAAATGAGCAGTTCTTC,CASSAISGSRNEQFF
TRBJ1-1,many,TRBV15,TRBD1,TGTGCCACCAGCACAACCGAATGGACAGGGGTCGGTGAAGCTTTCTTT,CATSTTEWTGVGEAFF
TRBJ2-1,-,TRBV19,-,TGTGCCAGTAGTATGAGCAGCAATGGGTCGACCCAGGATGAGCAGTTCTTC,CASSMSSNGSTQDEQFF
TRBJ2-5,many,TRBV7-9,TRBD2,TGTGCCAGCAGCTTAGGGCGGGAGGGCCAAGAGACCCAGTACTTC,CASSLGREGQETQYF
TRBJ2-7,-,TRBV7-8,-,TGTGCCAGCAGCTCTGGCTTCGGGACACCCGCGGCCGAGCAGTACTTC,CASSSGFGTPAAEQYF
TRBJ2-7,many,TRBV3-1,TRBD1,TGTGCCAGCAGCCCAGGGGGCGCTTCCTACGAGCAGTACTTC,CASSPGGASYEQYF
TRBJ2-1,once,TRBV29-1,-,TGCAGCGTTGAGTCGCCTGCCGTCTACAATGAGCAGCTCTTC,CSVESPAVYNEQLF
TRBJ1-3,-,TRBV7-3,-,TGTGCCAGCAGCTTAGGAGTCTCTGGAAACACCATATATTTT,CASSLGVSGNTIYF
TRBJ2-7,-,TRBV7-3,-,TGTGCCAGCAGCTCTTCGGGCGTTGGGGGACCCTACGAGCAGTACTTC,CASSSSGVGGPYEQYF
TRBJ2-7,many,TRBV14,-,TGTGCCAGCAGCCAAATCTCAGGCCTCGCCTACGAGCAGTACTTC,CASSQISGLAYEQYF